This TCR beta chain appears in the sequencing data of a study of blood T cells in healthy people across ages. A note on this clonotype: Its antigen is unidentified.

Then a second PCR, running roughly 7 to 11 cycles, was carried out with a sample-barcoded 5' primer and a J-beta primer mix. Each TCR beta cDNA got a 12-nucleotide random molecular identifier. TCRdb ran MiXCR on the 5' RACE reads and lists one entry per CDR3 protein. The sample shows 1.5 million to 2 million distinct CDR3 sequences, roughly 50% of them seen only once. Study observations and caveats: Greater diversity and more naive CD4+ cells were seen in long-lived donors than in aged donors. Strongly correlated with naive T cell percentage was TCR beta diversity.

Isolation of PBMCs gave at least 6.5 million cells per sample. The CDR3 is 15 residues long. Germline loops: CDR1 MDHEN, CDR2 SYDVKM. Germline trimming cut 8 bases from V and 1 base from J; bases unmatched to any gene: 10. This receptor was obtained from a woman aged 40-49 years in good health. The chain uses TRBV28 and TRBJ1-1, with 7 bases that match TRBD1. Sequences were obtained from blood. CDR3 coding DNA: TGTGCCAGCGCTCCAGCGACAGGGCAGAACACTGAAGCTTTCTTT. The encoded protein is CASAPATGQNTEAFF.